This entry lists 27 T cell receptor beta chains sequenced from one sample in a study of patients and donors after allogeneic stem cell transplantation. TCRdb re-analysed the RT-PCR reads in MiXCR, keeping a single row per CDR3 protein. The sample includes about 200,000 distinct CDR3 sequences, roughly 40% of them seen just once. What was sequenced was blood, either unsorted or a sorted T cell fraction (not recorded which). These receptors all stem from a human donor who was either an allogeneic HSCT recipient or a stem cell or donor lymphocyte infusion donor (not recorded which). It is not recorded whose cells these are; they may come from a transplant donor.

V and J are TRBV4-3 and TRBJ2-1, with TRBD1 matching over 8 bases. The CDR3 is made up of 19 amino acids. Germline V lookup: CDR1 LGHNA, CDR2 YSLEER. Trimming cost V 3 bases and J 6 bases; bases outside gene matches: 19. The CDR3 reads CASSHGDRGPLRERNEQFF. DNA for the CDR3: TGCGCCAGCAGCCATGGAGACAGGGGCCCCTTAAGGGAGCGCAATGAGCAGTTCTTC.

V is TRBV5-5 and J is TRBJ1-3; a weak D match, TRBD1 (6 bases). In germline, CDR1 is SGHKS, CDR2 YYEKEE (reference sequence). Deletions cut 2 bases from V and 0 bases from J, with 18 bases between. The CDR3 is 18 residues long. CDR3 DNA: TGTGCCAGCAGCTTAGGGGGGGCAGTTATTTTCTCTGGAAACACCATATATTTT. Translation: CASSLGGAVIFSGNTIYF. Variable domain in full (rest from reference TRBV5-5 and TRBJ1-3): DAGVTQSPTHLIKTRGQQVTLRCSPISGHKSVSWYQQVLGQGPQFIFQYYEKEERGRGNFPDRFSARQFPNYSSELNVNALLLGDSALYLCASSLGGAVIFSGNTIYFGEGSWLTVV.

This clonotype has only a few counts. The gene calls are TRBV28 and TRBJ2-2; no definite D call. Trimming stripped 5 bases from V and 1 base from J, with 8 bases between. The CDR3 runs to 14 residues. The V gene's germline CDR1 is MDHEN and CDR2 SYDVKM. The CDR3 sequence is CASSPAENTGELFF. The CDR3 nucleotides read TGTGCCAGCAGTCCAGCAGAGAACACCGGGGAGCTGTTTTTT.

This clonotype has a handful of counts. V is TRBV4-3 and J is TRBJ2-2; D gene uncertain. The CDR3 has 19 amino acids. Per the germline V gene, CDR1 is LGHNA and CDR2 is YSLEER. With 4 bases removed from V and 3 bases from J, the gap between germline ends came to 24 bases. In DNA form, the CDR3 reads TGCGCCAGCAGCCGACAACTTGACCTCTCACCCCCTTACACCGGGGAGCTGTTTTTT. Its protein is CASSRQLDLSPPYTGELFF.

This clonotype was seen more than once but under ten times. The chain employs TRBV4-2 and TRBJ2-3; possible D gene TRBD2, 5 bases. V lost 2 bases and J 1 base, leaving 7 bases between the germline ends. The germline V gene encodes CDR1 LGHNA and CDR2 YNFKEQ. This CDR3 is built from 14 residues. CDR3 in amino acids: CASSQRSGTDTQYF. For the CDR3, the DNA is TGTGCCAGCAGCCAACGTAGCGGCACAGATACGCAGTATTTT.

This clonotype has a handful of counts. The V gene is TRBV12-3 or TRBV12-4, the J gene TRBJ1-2; D may be TRBD1 (5 bases). The CDR3 contains 13 residues. V lost 6 bases, J lost 1 base, and 9 bases lay in between. The CDR3 region is CASSSDINYGYTF. The CDR3 DNA is TGTGCCAGCAGCTCGGACATTAACTATGGCTACACCTTC.

The chain recombines TRBV28 with TRBJ1-2; D possibly corresponds to TRBD1 (6 bases). Germline-derived CDR1 and CDR2 are MDHEN and SYDVKM. Trimming took 6 bases from V and 1 from J, leaving 12 bases between them. CDR3 length: 14 residues. For the CDR3, the DNA is TGTGCCAGCAGAGAACAGGGAAATAACTATGGCTACACCTTC. Its translation is CASREQGNNYGYTF.

This clonotype appeared a few times. This chain connects TRBV6-6 to TRBJ2-7; TRBD2 is a possible D gene (5 bases). The CDR3 spans 15 residues. In germline, CDR1 is MNHNY, CDR2 SVGAGI (reference sequence). The germline V and J ends were trimmed by 7 bases and 5 bases, with 21 bases remaining between them. For the CDR3, the DNA is TGTGCCAGCACGAAGTCGGGGTGGGATTCCCACGAGCAGTACTTC. Its protein is CASTKSGWDSHEQYF.

This clonotype was seen more than once but under ten times. The chain recombines TRBV5-6 with TRBJ1-1; 7 bases match TRBD1. The CDR3 consists of 14 residues. The germline gives CDR1 SGHDT, CDR2 YYEEEE. V lost 4 bases to trimming and J lost 3 bases; unmatched junction nucleotides: 6. The CDR3 loop is CASSIGGTDTEAFF. For the CDR3, the DNA is TGTGCCAGCAGCATAGGGGGCACCGACACTGAAGCTTTCTTT. Variable domain in full (rest from reference TRBV5-6 and TRBJ1-1): DAGVTQSPTHLIKTRGQQVTLRCSPKSGHDTVSWYQQALGQGPQFIFQYYEEEERQRGNFPDRFSGHQFPNYSSELNVNALLLGDSALYLCASSIGGTDTEAFFGQGTRLTVV.

A few counts support this clonotype. This chain connects TRBV28 to TRBJ2-7; 11 nucleotides align to TRBD2. This CDR3 contains 16 residues. J gave up 2 bases and V 5 bases, and 8 bases lay outside the gene matches. CDR1 is MDHEN, CDR2 SYDVKM, per germline. CDR3 nucleotide sequence: TGTGCCAGCAGTCCTATAGCGGGAGGGAGCCCCTACGAGCAGTACTTC. The encoded protein is CASSPIAGGSPYEQYF.

V gene TRBV6-5 combines with J gene TRBJ2-1, with TRBD2 matching over 7 bases. The CDR3 is 14 amino acids. CDR1 MNHEY and CDR2 SVGAGI come from the germline V gene. V lost 0 bases and J lost 5; bases outside the gene matches: 1. CDR3 region: CASSYSLADNEQFF. DNA of the CDR3: TGTGCCAGCAGTTACTCTCTAGCGGACAATGAGCAGTTCTTC.

This clonotype appeared a few times. The chain is built from TRBV6-2 or TRBV6-3 and TRBJ1-5; D perhaps matches TRBD1 (6 bases). This CDR3 contains 17 residues. Germline CDR1 and CDR2: MNHEY and SVGEGT. The V end was cut by 9 bases, the J end by 2 bases, with 23 bases between. The CDR3 nucleotides are TGTGCCAGTACTTTCGGGGATGGCCAGGGGCGCAATCAGCCCCAGCATTTT. This sequence encodes CASTFGDGQGRNQPQHF.

The rearrangement uses TRBV28 and TRBJ2-3; 9 nucleotides match TRBD2. After removal of 3 bases from V and 0 bases from J, the junction contained 7 bases not matched to a gene. Germline V lookup: CDR1 MDHEN, CDR2 SYDVKM. The CDR3 length is 17 residues. CDR3 sequence reads: CASSFLVAGDSTDTQYF. CDR3 nucleotides: TGTGCCAGCAGTTTCCTCGTAGCGGGAGACAGCACAGATACGCAGTATTTT.

The V and J genes are TRBV28 and TRBJ2-1, with 8 bases lining up with TRBD2. Germline V CDR1 and CDR2: MDHEN, SYDVKM. The CDR3 loop spans 13 amino acids. With V trimmed by 6 bases and J by 10 bases, 8 bases remained unmatched. DNA of the CDR3: TGTGCCAGCAGCCGGGGGGGATGGGAGGAGCAGTTCTTC. Its translation is CASSRGGWEEQFF.

The genes are TRBV9 and TRBJ2-1; TRBD2 matches at 8 bases. The germline CDR1 and CDR2 sequences are SGDLS and YYNGEE. The junction had 5 bases not matched to a gene; V was cut back by 4 bases and J by 2 bases. The CDR3 loop spans 15 amino acids. The CDR3 sequence: CASSFGLAPYNEQFF. The CDR3 nucleotides read TGTGCCAGCAGCTTTGGACTAGCCCCCTACAATGAGCAGTTCTTC. The complete variable domain, with remaining parts taken from reference TRBV9 and TRBJ2-1, reads DSGVTQTPKHLITATGQRVTLRCSPRSGDLSVYWYQQSLDQGLQFLIQYYNGEERAKGNILERFSAQQFPDLHSELNLSSLELGDSALYFCASSFGLAPYNEQFFGPGTRLTVL.

V is TRBV6-5 and J is TRBJ2-1; D unclear. V gave up 2 bases and J gave up 9 bases, with 5 bases separating them. This CDR3 has 11 residues. Germline V gene data show CDR1 as MNHEY and CDR2 as SVGAGI. The CDR3 DNA is TGTGCCAGCAGTTACAGAGGTGAGCAGTTCTTC. Protein product: CASSYRGEQFF.

This clonotype was recorded a few times. The J gene is TRBJ2-1, the V gene TRBV7-9; D remains unclear. CDR3 length: 11 residues. V lost 4 bases and J lost 6, with 4 bases in between. Per the germline V gene, CDR1 is SEHNR and CDR2 is FQNEAQ (reference sequence). Here the CDR3 reads CASSSPNEQFF. Here the CDR3 DNA reads TGTGCCAGCAGCTCACCCAATGAGCAGTTCTTC. Using reference TRBV7-9 and TRBJ2-1 for the parts outside the CDR3, the full variable domain is DTGVSQNPRHKITKRGQNVTFRCDPISEHNRLYWYRQTLGQGPEFLTYFQNEAQLEKSRLLSDRFSAERPKGSFSTLEIQRTEQGDSAMYLCASSSPNEQFFGPGTRLTVL.

This clonotype was seen only a few times. V is TRBV4-3 and J is TRBJ2-3; 9 nucleotides match TRBD2. The length of the CDR3 is 16 residues. Germline V gene data show CDR1 as LGHNA and CDR2 as YSLEER. V shed 5 bases, J shed 1 base, and the junction held 7 bases outside the gene matches. This CDR3 is CASSLGTSGRTDTQYF. Here the CDR3 DNA reads TGCGCCAGCAGCTTGGGAACTAGCGGGCGCACAGATACGCAGTATTTT.

This chain uses TRBV4-3 with TRBJ1-6; D possibly corresponds to TRBD1 (5 bases). CDR3 size: 16 residues. Germline values: CDR1 LGHNA, CDR2 YSLEER. With 0 bases removed from V and 0 bases from J, the gap between germline ends came to 6 bases. CDR3 region: CASSQDRVSYNSPLHF. For the CDR3, the DNA is TGCGCCAGCAGCCAAGACAGGGTCTCCTATAATTCACCCCTCCACTTT.

This clonotype was detected only a few times. V and J are TRBV14 and TRBJ2-1; D is uncertain. Germline V lookup: CDR1 SGHDN, CDR2 FVKESK. The V end was cut by 0 bases, the J end by 2 bases, with 8 bases between. The CDR3 spans 15 residues. CDR3 region: CASSQEPGAYNEQFF. The DNA of the CDR3 is TGTGCCAGCAGCCAAGAGCCAGGCGCCTACAATGAGCAGTTCTTC. Full variable domain (outside the CDR3, taken from reference TRBV14 and TRBJ2-1): EAGVTQFPSHSVIEKGQTVTLRCDPISGHDNLYWYRRVMGKEIKFLLHFVKESKQDESGMPNNRFLAERTGGTYSTLKVQPAELEDSGVYFCASSQEPGAYNEQFFGPGTRLTVL.

This clonotype was found many times. V gene TRBV7-9 combines with J gene TRBJ1-5; 10 bases are a match to TRBD1. The germline CDR1 and CDR2 sequences are SEHNR and FQNEAQ (reference sequence). The CDR3 runs 15 residues. The ends lost 5 bases at V and 5 bases at J; junction bases unmatched: 6. As DNA, the CDR3 is TGTGCCAGCAGCGTTACCGGGACAGGGGATCAGCCCCAGCATTTT. Translating gives CASSVTGTGDQPQHF.

The rearrangement joins TRBV28 to TRBJ1-1, with TRBD1 identical over 9 bases. CDR3 size: 16 residues. Germline lookup yields CDR1 MDHEN and CDR2 SYDVKM. The V segment lost 5 bases and the J segment 5 bases; nucleotides outside the gene matches: 12. CDR3 residues: CASSTDRGGIYTEAFF. In nucleotides, the CDR3 is TGTGCCAGCAGTACCGACAGGGGGGGGATATATACTGAAGCTTTCTTT.

The chain carries TRBV29-1 and TRBJ2-3, with D hard to call. The CDR3 runs to 10 residues. The germline CDR1 and CDR2 sequences are SQVTM and ANQGSEA. The ends were cut back, 3 bases at V and 11 bases at J, with 9 bases in the middle. The CDR3 nucleotides are TGCAGCGTTGACCCACCCCGGCAGTATTTT. The encoded protein is CSVDPPRQYF.

The rearrangement uses TRBV28 and TRBJ1-2; possible D gene TRBD1, 5 bases. V lost 6 bases to trimming and J lost 1 base, with 15 bases between them. The germline V gene encodes CDR1 MDHEN and CDR2 SYDVKM. The CDR3 sequence is 15 residues long. CDR3 nucleotide sequence: TGTGCCAGCAGACCGGGCCGGGGACGTAACTATGGCTACACCTTC. Encoded protein: CASRPGRGRNYGYTF.

The chain employs TRBV6-2 or TRBV6-3 and TRBJ2-1, with TRBD1 as a possible D gene (5 bases). The germline V gene encodes CDR1 MNHEY and CDR2 SVGEGT. CDR3 length: 15 residues. The germline V and J ends were trimmed by 7 bases and 0 bases, with 13 bases remaining between them. This CDR3 reads CASTQGLSSYNEQFF. The CDR3 bases are TGTGCCAGCACCCAGGGCCTCAGCTCCTACAATGAGCAGTTCTTC.

This clonotype has only one observation. V is TRBV24-1 and J is TRBJ2-2; TRBD2 might be the D (6 bases). The germline CDR1 and CDR2 sequences are KGHDR and SFDVKD. V dropped 5 bases and J dropped 7 bases, with 10 bases sitting between them. The CDR3 is 13 amino acids. Here the CDR3 reads CATSGRRVGELFF. The CDR3 bases are TGTGCCACCAGTGGCCGGAGGGTCGGGGAGCTGTTTTTT.

This chain joins TRBV20-1 and TRBJ2-1, with D unclear. Looked up from germline, CDR1 is DFQATT and CDR2 is SNEGSKA (reference sequence). V lost 5 bases to trimming and J lost 3 bases, with 8 bases between them. The CDR3 sequence is 12 residues long. The CDR3 DNA sequence: TGCAGTGCTCGACCCAGCTACAATGAGCAGTTCTTC. Protein: CSARPSYNEQFF.